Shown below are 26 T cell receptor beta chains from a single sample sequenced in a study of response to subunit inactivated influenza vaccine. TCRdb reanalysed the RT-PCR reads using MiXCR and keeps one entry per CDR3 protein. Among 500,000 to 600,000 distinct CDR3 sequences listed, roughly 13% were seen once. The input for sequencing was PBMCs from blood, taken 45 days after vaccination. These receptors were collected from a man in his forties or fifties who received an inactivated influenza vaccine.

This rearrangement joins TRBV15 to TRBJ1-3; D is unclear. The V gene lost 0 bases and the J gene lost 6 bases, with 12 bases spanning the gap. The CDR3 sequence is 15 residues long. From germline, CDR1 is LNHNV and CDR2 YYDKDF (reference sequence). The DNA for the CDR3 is TGTGCCACCAGCAGAGAAAAAACAGTCCAAAACACCATATATTTT. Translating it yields CATSREKTVQNTIYF.

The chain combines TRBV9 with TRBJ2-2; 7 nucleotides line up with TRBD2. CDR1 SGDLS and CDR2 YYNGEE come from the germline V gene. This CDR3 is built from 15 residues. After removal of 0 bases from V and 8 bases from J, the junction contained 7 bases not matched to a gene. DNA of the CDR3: TGTGCCAGCAGCGTAGCTACGGGAGGATTGGGGGAGCTGTTTTTT. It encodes CASSVATGGLGELFF.

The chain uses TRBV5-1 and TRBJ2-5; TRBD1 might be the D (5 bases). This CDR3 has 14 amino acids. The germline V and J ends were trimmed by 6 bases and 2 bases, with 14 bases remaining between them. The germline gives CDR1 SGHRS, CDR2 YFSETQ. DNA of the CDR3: TGCGCCAGCACCCAGGGCAGGGCGCAAGAGACCCAGTACTTC. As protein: CASTQGRAQETQYF. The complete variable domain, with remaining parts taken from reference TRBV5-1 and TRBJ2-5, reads KAGVTQTPRYLIKTRGQQVTLSCSPISGHRSVSWYQQTPGQGLQFLFEYFSETQRNKGNFPGRFSGRQFSNSRSEMNVSTLELGDSALYLCASTQGRAQETQYFGPGTRLLVL.

The CDR3 DNA follows: TGCAGCGTTGAAGTCCCCACGCCAGGGTACGAGCAGTACTTC. Protein: CSVEVPTPGYEQYF. The V gene is TRBV29-1, the J gene TRBJ2-7; D is perhaps TRBD1 (5 bases). With 1 base removed from V and 4 bases from J, the gap between germline ends came to 14 bases. Germline CDR1 SQVTM, CDR2 ANQGSEA. This CDR3 is built from 14 residues.

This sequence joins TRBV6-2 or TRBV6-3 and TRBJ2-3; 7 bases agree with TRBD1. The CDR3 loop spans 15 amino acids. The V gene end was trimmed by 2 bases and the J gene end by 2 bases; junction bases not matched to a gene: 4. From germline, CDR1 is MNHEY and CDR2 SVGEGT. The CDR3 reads CASSYEDRVTDTQYF. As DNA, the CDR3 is TGTGCCAGCAGTTACGAAGACAGGGTCACAGATACGCAGTATTTT.

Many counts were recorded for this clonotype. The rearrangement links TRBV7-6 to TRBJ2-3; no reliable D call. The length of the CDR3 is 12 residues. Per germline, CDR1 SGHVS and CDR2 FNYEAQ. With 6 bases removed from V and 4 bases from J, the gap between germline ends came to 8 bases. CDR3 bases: TGTGCCAGCAGTCCCCCATCAGATACGCAGTATTTT. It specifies CASSPPSDTQYF.

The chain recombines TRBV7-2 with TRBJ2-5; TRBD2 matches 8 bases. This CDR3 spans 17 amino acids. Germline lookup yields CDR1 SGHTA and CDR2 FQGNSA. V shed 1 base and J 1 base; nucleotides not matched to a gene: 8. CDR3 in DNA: TGTGCCAGCAGCTTAGTTGTCCCGACTAGCGCCCAAGAGACCCAGTACTTC. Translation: CASSLVVPTSAQETQYF.

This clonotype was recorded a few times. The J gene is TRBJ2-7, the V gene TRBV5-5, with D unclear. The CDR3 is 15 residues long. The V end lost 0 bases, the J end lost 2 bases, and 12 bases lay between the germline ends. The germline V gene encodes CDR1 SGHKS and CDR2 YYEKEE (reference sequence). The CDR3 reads CASSLAGSNTYEQYF. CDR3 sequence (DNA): TGTGCCAGCAGCTTGGCGGGCAGCAATACCTACGAGCAGTACTTC.

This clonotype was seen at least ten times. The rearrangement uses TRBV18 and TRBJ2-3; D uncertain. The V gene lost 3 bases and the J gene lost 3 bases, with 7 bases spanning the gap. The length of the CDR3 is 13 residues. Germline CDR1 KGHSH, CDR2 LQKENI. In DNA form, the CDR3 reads TGTGCCAGCTCACCGGCTGGGACAGATACGCAGTATTTT. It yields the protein CASSPAGTDTQYF.

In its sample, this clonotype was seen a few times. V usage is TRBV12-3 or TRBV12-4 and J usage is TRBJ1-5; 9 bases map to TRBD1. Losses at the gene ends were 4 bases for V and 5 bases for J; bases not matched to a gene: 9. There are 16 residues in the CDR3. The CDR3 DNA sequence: TGTGCCAGCAGTTCTAACCGATACAGGGGGCATCAGCCCCAGCATTTT. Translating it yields CASSSNRYRGHQPQHF.

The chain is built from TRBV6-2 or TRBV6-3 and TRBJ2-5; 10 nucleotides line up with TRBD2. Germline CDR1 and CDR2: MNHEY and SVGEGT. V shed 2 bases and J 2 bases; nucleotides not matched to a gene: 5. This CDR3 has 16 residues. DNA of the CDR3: TGTGCCAGCAGTTACAGGCCACTAGCGGGACAAGAGACCCAGTACTTC. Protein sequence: CASSYRPLAGQETQYF.

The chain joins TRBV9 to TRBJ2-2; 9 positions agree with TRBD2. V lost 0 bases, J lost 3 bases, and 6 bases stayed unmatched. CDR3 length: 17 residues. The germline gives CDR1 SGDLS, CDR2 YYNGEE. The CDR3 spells CASSVEASGIYTGELFF. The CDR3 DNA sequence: TGTGCCAGCAGCGTAGAGGCTAGCGGGATCTACACCGGGGAGCTGTTTTTT.

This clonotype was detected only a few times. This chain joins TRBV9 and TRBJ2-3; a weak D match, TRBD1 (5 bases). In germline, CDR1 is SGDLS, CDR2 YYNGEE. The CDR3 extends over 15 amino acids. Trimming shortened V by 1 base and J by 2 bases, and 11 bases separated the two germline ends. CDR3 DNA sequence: TGTGCCAGCAGCGTATTGTGGGGCCCCACAGATACGCAGTATTTT. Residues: CASSVLWGPTDTQYF.

CDR3 amino acids: CASSPRRVGGNTIYF. Here the CDR3 DNA reads TGTGCCAGCAGCCCCCGGAGGGTGGGAGGAAACACCATATATTTT. The chain employs TRBV6-1 and TRBJ1-3; D is unresolved. Trimming took 6 bases from V and 4 from J, leaving 16 bases between them. The CDR3 length is 15 residues. The germline gives CDR1 MNHNS, CDR2 SASEGT.

The CDR3 region is CASSRLAGNQETQYF. Here the CDR3 DNA reads TGCGCCAGCAGTCGGCTAGCGGGGAACCAAGAGACCCAGTACTTC. This rearrangement joins TRBV5-1 to TRBJ2-5; 9 nucleotides line up with TRBD2. Looked up from germline, CDR1 is SGHRS and CDR2 is YFSETQ. The CDR3 runs 15 residues. With V trimmed by 5 bases and J by 0 bases, 5 bases remained unmatched. Variable domain in full (rest from reference TRBV5-1 and TRBJ2-5): KAGVTQTPRYLIKTRGQQVTLSCSPISGHRSVSWYQQTPGQGLQFLFEYFSETQRNKGNFPGRFSGRQFSNSRSEMNVSTLELGDSALYLCASSRLAGNQETQYFGPGTRLLVL.

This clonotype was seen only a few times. The CDR3 protein is CASSLGDRGMVDNEQFF. The CDR3 DNA sequence: TGTGCCAGCAGCTTGGGCGACCGAGGGATGGTAGACAATGAGCAGTTCTTC. This chain joins TRBV11-2 and TRBJ2-1; D may be TRBD2 (5 bases). Deletions cut 3 bases from V and 5 bases from J, with 20 bases between. The CDR3 spans 17 residues. Looked up from germline, CDR1 is SGHAT and CDR2 is FQNNGV.

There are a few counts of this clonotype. The CDR3 region has the DNA TGTGCCAGCAGCGAACCCGGGACAGGGATCGAGCAGTACTTC. It translates to CASSEPGTGIEQYF. V usage is TRBV7-2 and J usage is TRBJ2-7; 9 bases map to TRBD1. This CDR3 region has 14 residues. Germline CDR1 reads SGHTA; CDR2 reads FQGNSA. The V and J ends lost 5 bases and 6 bases, in that order; junction bases with no gene match: 8.

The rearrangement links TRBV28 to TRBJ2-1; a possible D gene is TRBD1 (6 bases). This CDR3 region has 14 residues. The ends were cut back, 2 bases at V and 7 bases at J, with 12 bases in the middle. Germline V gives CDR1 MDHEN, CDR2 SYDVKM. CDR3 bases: TGTGCCAGCAGTTTAATCGGACAGCCAAATGAGCAGTTCTTC. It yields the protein CASSLIGQPNEQFF.

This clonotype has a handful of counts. Here the CDR3 reads CASSYGTGHYEQYF. DNA of the CDR3: TGCGCCAGCAGCTACGGGACAGGGCACTACGAGCAGTACTTC. The chain has TRBV5-1 and TRBJ2-7, with 9 bases aligning to TRBD1. V was pared by 3 bases and J by 3 bases, with 4 bases of the junction left unmatched. This CDR3 contains 14 residues. The germline V gene encodes CDR1 SGHRS and CDR2 YFSETQ.

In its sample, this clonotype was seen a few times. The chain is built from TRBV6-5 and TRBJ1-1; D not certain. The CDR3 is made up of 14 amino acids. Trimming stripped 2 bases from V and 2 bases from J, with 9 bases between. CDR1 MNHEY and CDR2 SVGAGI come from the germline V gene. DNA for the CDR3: TGTGCCAGCAGTTACGGTTCCGGTAACACTGAAGCTTTCTTT. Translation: CASSYGSGNTEAFF.

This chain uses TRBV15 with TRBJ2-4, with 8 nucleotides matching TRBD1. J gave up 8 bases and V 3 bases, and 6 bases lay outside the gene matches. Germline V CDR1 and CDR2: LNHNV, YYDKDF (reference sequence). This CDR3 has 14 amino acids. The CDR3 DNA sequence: TGTGCCACCAGCAGTGGGGACAGGAGCGACATTCAGTACTTC. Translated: CATSSGDRSDIQYF.

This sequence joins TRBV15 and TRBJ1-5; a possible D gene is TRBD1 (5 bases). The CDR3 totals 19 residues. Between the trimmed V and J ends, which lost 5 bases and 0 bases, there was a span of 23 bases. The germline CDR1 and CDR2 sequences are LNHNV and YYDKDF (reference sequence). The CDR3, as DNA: TGTGCCACCAGCGAGGCCCTGGTTGGGGGATCCTATAGCAATCAGCCCCAGCATTTT. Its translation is CATSEALVGGSYSNQPQHF.

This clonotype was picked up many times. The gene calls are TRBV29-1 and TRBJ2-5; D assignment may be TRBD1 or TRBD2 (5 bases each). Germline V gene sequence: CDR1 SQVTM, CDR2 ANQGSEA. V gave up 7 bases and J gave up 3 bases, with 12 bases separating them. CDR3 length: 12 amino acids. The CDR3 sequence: CSAGTLKETQYF. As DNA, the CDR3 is TGCAGCGCCGGGACCTTAAAAGAGACCCAGTACTTC.

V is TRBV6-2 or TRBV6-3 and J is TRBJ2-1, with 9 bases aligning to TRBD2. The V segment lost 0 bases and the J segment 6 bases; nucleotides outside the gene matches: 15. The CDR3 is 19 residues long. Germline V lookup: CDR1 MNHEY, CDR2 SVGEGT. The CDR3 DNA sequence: TGTGCCAGCAGTTACTCGAGACAGGGCGGGAGGGCCATCCGCAATGAGCAGTTCTTC. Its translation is CASSYSRQGGRAIRNEQFF.

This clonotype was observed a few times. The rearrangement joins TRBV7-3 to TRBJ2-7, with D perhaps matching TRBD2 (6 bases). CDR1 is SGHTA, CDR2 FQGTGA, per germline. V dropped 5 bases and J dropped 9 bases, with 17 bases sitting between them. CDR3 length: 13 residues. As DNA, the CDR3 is TGTGCCAGCAGCCCATTTTTTGGAGCGGGGCAGTACTTC. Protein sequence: CASSPFFGAGQYF.

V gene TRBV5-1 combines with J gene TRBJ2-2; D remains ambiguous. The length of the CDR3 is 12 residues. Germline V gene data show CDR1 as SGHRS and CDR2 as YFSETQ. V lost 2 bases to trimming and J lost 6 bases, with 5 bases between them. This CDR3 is CASSLEPGELFF. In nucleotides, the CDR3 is TGCGCCAGCAGCTTAGAACCCGGGGAGCTGTTTTTT.